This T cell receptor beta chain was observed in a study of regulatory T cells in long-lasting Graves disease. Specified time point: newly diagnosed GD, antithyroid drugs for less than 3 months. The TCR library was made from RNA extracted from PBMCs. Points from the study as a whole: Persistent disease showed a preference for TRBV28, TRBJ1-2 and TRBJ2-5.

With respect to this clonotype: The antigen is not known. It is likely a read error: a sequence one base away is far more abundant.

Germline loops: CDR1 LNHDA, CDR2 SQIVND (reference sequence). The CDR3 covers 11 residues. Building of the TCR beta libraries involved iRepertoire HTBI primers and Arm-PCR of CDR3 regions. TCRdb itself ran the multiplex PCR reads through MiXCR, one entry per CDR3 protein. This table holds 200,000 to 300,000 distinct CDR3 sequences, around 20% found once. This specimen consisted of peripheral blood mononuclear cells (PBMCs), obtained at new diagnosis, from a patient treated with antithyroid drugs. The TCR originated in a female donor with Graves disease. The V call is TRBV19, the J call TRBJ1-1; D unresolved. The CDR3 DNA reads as TGTGCCAGTAACAGCGGGATGAATACGTATTTT. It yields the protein CASNSGMNTYF. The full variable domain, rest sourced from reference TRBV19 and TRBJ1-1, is DGGITQSPKYLFRKEGQNVTLSCEQNLNHDAMYWYRQDPGQGLRLIYYSQIVNDFQKGDIAEGYSVSREKKESFPLTVTSAQKNPTAFYLCASNSGMNTYFGQGTRLTVV.